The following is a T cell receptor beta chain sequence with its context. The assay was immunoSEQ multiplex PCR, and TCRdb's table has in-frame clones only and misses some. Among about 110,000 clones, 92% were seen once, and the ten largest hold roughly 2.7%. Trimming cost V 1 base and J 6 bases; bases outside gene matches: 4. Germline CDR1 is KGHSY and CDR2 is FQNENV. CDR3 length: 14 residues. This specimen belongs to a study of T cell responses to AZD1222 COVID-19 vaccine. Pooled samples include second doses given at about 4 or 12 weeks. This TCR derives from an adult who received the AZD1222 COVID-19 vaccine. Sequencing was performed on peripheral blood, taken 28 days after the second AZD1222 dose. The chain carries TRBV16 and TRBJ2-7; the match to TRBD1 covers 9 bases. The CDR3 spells CASSQWTGDFEQYF. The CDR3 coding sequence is TGTGCCAGCAGCCAATGGACAGGGGACTTCGAGCAGTACTTC.